The rows below give T cell receptor beta chains drawn from one sample of a study of blood T cell repertoires in COVID-19. TCRdb's table, derived via immunoSEQ multiplex PCR, lists solely in-frame clones and lacks some. Seen here are some 190,000 clones, around 82% observed once, and the top ten hold under 7.5%. Sequences were obtained from peripheral blood. The receptors come from a man older than 75 with COVID-19, enrolled during active disease. The CDR3 runs from the conserved cysteine through the conserved F or W. D genes are given only for firm matches. For some rows the clone size is stated as once, few or many, or as a class when expanded; others skip it.

abundance,d_gene,j_gene,v_gene,CDR3aa,CDR3nt
-,TRBD1,TRBJ2-7,TRBV11-3,CASSTTLPGQGLHEQYF,TGTGCCAGCAGCACCACCTTGCCAGGACAGGGACTTCACGAGCAGTACTTC
-,-,TRBJ2-7,TRBV6-8,CASPGQNYEQYF,TGTGCCAGCCCTGGACAAAACTACGAGCAGTACTTC
-,-,TRBJ2-1,TRBV18,CASSPETGPEQFF,TGTGCCAGCTCACCAGAGACTGGTCCTGAGCAGTTCTTC
-,TRBD1,TRBJ1-4,TRBV6-5,CASSFGQGTNEKLFF,TGTGCCAGCAGTTTTGGACAGGGAACTAATGAAAAACTGTTTTTT
-,TRBD1,TRBJ1-2,TRBV4-1,CASSSTGAHYGYTF,TGCGCCAGCAGCTCTACAGGGGCCCACTATGGCTACACCTTC
-,TRBD1,TRBJ2-5,TRBV7-9,CASSAGTGGETQYF,TGTGCCAGCTCTGCCGGGACAGGTGGAGAGACCCAGTACTTC
-,-,TRBJ1-2,TRBV7-3,CASSSPGGGYTF,TGTGCCAGCAGCTCCCCCGGGGGAGGCTACACCTTC
-,-,TRBJ1-2,TRBV5-4,CASSLRTELYGYTF,TGTGCCAGCAGCTTGAGGACAGAACTCTATGGCTACACCTTC
-,TRBD1,TRBJ1-6,TRBV28,CASSFYRDSRSPLHF,TGTGCCAGCAGTTTTTACCGGGACAGCCGTTCGCCCCTCCACTTT
-,TRBD1,TRBJ1-4,TRBV19,CASRNRDSNEKLFF,TGTGCCAGTAGAAACCGGGACAGTAATGAAAAACTGTTTTTT
-,-,TRBJ1-1,TRBV5-1,CASSLTGMNTEAFF,TGCGCCAGCAGCTTGACGGGTATGAACACTGAAGCTTTCTTT
-,-,TRBJ1-6,TRBV5-4,CASSLRQHNSPLHF,TGTGCCAGCAGCCTCCGACAGCATAATTCACCCCTCCACTTT
-,TRBD2,TRBJ2-5,TRBV6-5,CASRTSLQETQYF,TGTGCCAGCAGGACTAGCTTACAAGAGACCCAGTACTTC
-,TRBD1,TRBJ2-1,TRBV11-3,CASSSMTGSSYNEQFF,TGTGCCAGCAGCTCAATGACAGGGAGTTCCTACAATGAGCAGTTCTTC
-,TRBD1,TRBJ1-2,TRBV10-3,CAISVRGREDGYTF,TGTGCCATCAGTGTTAGGGGGCGTGAGGATGGCTACACCTTC
-,-,TRBJ1-1,TRBV18,CASSPPGDTEAFF,TGTGCCAGCTCACCACCAGGGGACACTGAAGCTTTCTTT
-,-,TRBJ1-5,TRBV18,CASSPQEFQPQHF,TGTGCCAGCTCACCCCAGGAATTCCAGCCCCAGCATTTT
-,-,TRBJ2-7,TRBV7-2,CASSLAPTGVHEQYF,TGTGCCAGCAGCTTAGCTCCCACAGGTGTCCACGAGCAGTACTTC
-,-,TRBJ1-1,TRBV7-8,CASSPLTGNTEAFF,TGTGCCAGCAGCCCGCTGACAGGGAACACTGAAGCTTTCTTT
-,TRBD1,TRBJ2-5,TRBV3-1/TRBV3-2,CASSAGQAQETQYF,TGTGCCAGCAGCGCCGGACAGGCGCAAGAGACCCAGTACTTC
-,TRBD1,TRBJ1-4,TRBV6-2/TRBV6-3,CASSYGTGSEKLFF,TGTGCCAGCAGTTACGGGACAGGGTCTGAAAAACTGTTTTTT
-,TRBD1,TRBJ1-2,TRBV3-1/TRBV3-2,CASRGQGRDGYTF,TGTGCCAGCCGGGGACAGGGAAGAGATGGCTACACCTTC
-,-,TRBJ1-4,TRBV19,CASSRGPKEEKLFF,TGTGCCAGTAGTAGGGGCCCCAAGGAAGAAAAACTGTTTTTT
-,TRBD1,TRBJ1-2,TRBV6-5,CASSMTGYGYTF,TGTGCCAGCAGTATGACAGGGTATGGCTACACCTTC
-,TRBD1,TRBJ2-7,TRBV9,CASSVDQGAGYEQYF,TGTGCCAGCAGCGTAGACCAGGGGGCTGGATACGAGCAGTACTTC
-,-,TRBJ1-3,TRBV7-9,CASSLERASGNTIYF,TGTGCCAGCAGCTTAGAGCGGGCCTCTGGAAACACCATATATTTT
-,-,TRBJ1-3,TRBV7-3,CASSQGWGNTIYF,TGTGCCAGCAGCCAGGGGTGGGGAAACACCATATATTTT
-,TRBD1,TRBJ1-6,TRBV11-2,CASSYRDRVSPLHF,TGTGCCAGCAGCTACCGGGACAGGGTTTCACCCCTCCACTTT
-,-,TRBJ1-1,TRBV19,CASSMRLDYAEAFF,TGTGCCAGTAGTATGAGACTGGATTATGCTGAAGCTTTCTTT
-,TRBD1,TRBJ1-1,TRBV5-1,CASSIRGPWNTEAFF,TGCGCCAGCAGCATCAGGGGGCCGTGGAACACTGAAGCTTTCTTT
-,-,TRBJ1-1,TRBV9,CASSGVDRNTEAFF,TGTGCCAGCAGCGGCGTTGACAGGAACACTGAAGCTTTCTTT
-,TRBD2,TRBJ2-3,TRBV6-5,CATTLAGGGDTQYF,TGTGCCACGACACTAGCGGGGGGAGGGGATACGCAGTATTTT
-,-,TRBJ2-1,TRBV11-3,CASSLGAGDNEQFF,TGTGCCAGCAGCTTAGGGGCAGGCGACAATGAGCAGTTCTTC
-,-,TRBJ2-6,TRBV18,CASSPYMGHSSGANVLTF,TGTGCCAGCTCACCGTATATGGGGCACAGCTCTGGGGCCAACGTCCTGACTTTC
-,TRBD2,TRBJ2-7,TRBV11-3,CASSLSGGVSYEQYF,TGTGCCAGCAGCTTGAGCGGGGGTGTATCCTACGAGCAGTACTTC
-,TRBD1,TRBJ1-6,TRBV28,CASSFGQGNSPLHF,TGTGCCAGCAGTTTCGGACAGGGAAATTCACCCCTCCACTTT
many,TRBD1,TRBJ2-7,TRBV7-2,CASSLGQGYLYEQYF,TGTGCCAGCAGCTTAGGACAGGGTTATCTCTACGAGCAGTACTTC
-,TRBD2,TRBJ2-3,TRBV6-2/TRBV6-3,CASSGTSGARGTQYF,TGTGCCAGCAGTGGAACTAGCGGCGCCCGGGGTACGCAGTATTTT
once,-,TRBJ2-7,TRBV29-1,CSVLQIYEQYF,TGCAGCGTGCTACAGATCTACGAGCAGTACTTC
-,TRBD1,TRBJ1-4,TRBV19,CASSMGDRGYEKLFF,TGTGCCAGTAGTATGGGGGACAGGGGGTATGAAAAACTGTTTTTT
-,TRBD1,TRBJ1-2,TRBV28,CASSFIRAGGKDYGYTF,TGTGCCAGCAGTTTTATTAGGGCAGGGGGCAAGGACTATGGCTACACCTTC
-,-,TRBJ2-3,TRBV5-1,CASTFGQLSTDTQYF,TGCGCCAGCACCTTCGGACAGCTTAGCACAGATACGCAGTATTTT
few,TRBD1,TRBJ1-2,TRBV7-2,CASSPDRNYGYTF,TGTGCCAGCAGCCCGGACAGGAACTATGGCTACACCTTC
once,TRBD1,TRBJ1-2,TRBV5-1,CASSGTGLNYGYTF,TGCGCCAGCAGCGGGACAGGGCTAAACTATGGCTACACCTTC
-,-,TRBJ1-5,TRBV18,CASSPGGQPQHF,TGTGCCAGCTCACCGGGGGGACAGCCCCAGCATTTT
-,-,TRBJ2-5,TRBV19,CASSSAPGLKETQYF,TGTGCCAGTAGTTCCGCTCCGGGACTTAAAGAGACCCAGTACTTC
few,-,TRBJ1-2,TRBV27,CASSPRDKIYGYTF,TGTGCCAGCAGTCCCCGGGACAAGATCTATGGCTACACCTTC
once,-,TRBJ1-1,TRBV6-5,CASSWSRFTEAFF,TGTGCCAGCAGTTGGTCCCGGTTCACTGAAGCTTTCTTT
once,-,TRBJ2-7,TRBV5-6,CASSLSGVFEQYF,TGTGCCAGCAGCTTATCGGGGGTTTTCGAGCAGTACTTC
-,TRBD1,TRBJ2-2,TRBV27,CASSPGTGYTGELFF,TGTGCCAGCAGCCCCGGGACAGGGTATACCGGGGAGCTGTTTTTT
-,-,TRBJ1-1,TRBV18,CASSSGGTEAFF,TGTGCCAGCTCCTCGGGGGGGACTGAAGCTTTCTTT
few,TRBD1,TRBJ1-3,TRBV3-1/TRBV3-2,CASSPWDSSGNTIYF,TGTGCCAGCAGCCCCTGGGACAGTTCTGGAAACACCATATATTTT
once,TRBD1,TRBJ2-7,TRBV5-4,CASSLPWGQGLKNEQYF,TGTGCCAGCAGCTTGCCTTGGGGACAGGGACTTAAGAACGAGCAGTACTTC
-,-,TRBJ1-1,TRBV11-1,CASSLVRGAGRYAFF,TGTGCCAGCAGCTTAGTCAGGGGCGCGGGCCGATATGCTTTCTTT